This TCR beta chain was sequenced during a study of cytomegalovirus exposure and HLA in healthy donors. Whole-study context: Earlier findings included roughly 120 million unique TCR beta sequences obtained from about 179 million T cells.

PCR involved 60 Vbeta and 13 Jbeta primers. Sequencing used immunoSEQ multiplex PCR; TCRdb keeps in-frame clones, though not all of them. The sample table sets out 150,000 to 200,000 clones. V dropped 3 bases and J dropped 8; count of bases not matched to a gene: 8. CDR1 and CDR2 (germline): ENHRY, SYGVKD. The CDR3 is 15 amino acids. The study's findings and limits: There were some V segments, including TRBV6-2 and TRBV6-3, excluded as indistinguishable. TCR beta V segments were, for the most part, productive about 90% or about 30% of the time in an earlier analysis.

Remarks on this clone: Antigen: not known.

This chain connects TRBV10-3 to TRBJ1-5; 9 bases align to TRBD1. The TCR sequence derives from a man aged 25-45 years in good health and CMV-seronegative. Source material: PBMCs. CDR3 sequence (DNA): TGTGCCATCAGTGAAGACAGGGGGGCTTCGGAGCCCCAGCATTTT. Amino acid sequence: CAISEDRGASEPQHF.